This T cell receptor (beta chain) was found in a study of T cells of healthy individuals. MiXCR, applied by TCRdb to the 5' RACE reads, yields one record per CDR3 protein. The sample carries 85,000 to 100,000 distinct CDR3 sequences, around 17% recorded once. The germline gives CDR1 SGHVS, CDR2 FNYEAQ. This CDR3 is built from 15 residues. Losses at the gene ends were 3 bases for V and 6 bases for J; bases not matched to a gene: 6. This clonotype was detected once. The chain uses TRBV7-6 and TRBJ2-1, with 9 bases matching TRBD2. This receptor was identified in a human donor in good health. CDR3 bases: TGTGCCAGCAGCTTGGCGGGGGGGCCCATCAATGAGCAGTTCTTC. Protein sequence: CASSLAGGPINEQFF.